This T cell receptor (beta chain) stems from a study of blood T cell repertoires in COVID-19. Study in general: From the United States, Italy and Spain came samples of acute and convalescent COVID-19.

Original analysis: For nucleated cells, counts were estimated from reference gene primer amplification. Produced via immunoSEQ multiplex PCR; TCRdb's table is partial and in-frame only. D and trimming come from the DNA, and the V and J calls and clone size come from that table. The sample records 220,000 or so clones, 75% to 90% being singletons. The cohort comprised adults aged roughly 18 to 95 years residing in under 30 US areas. The junction had 11 bases not matched to a gene; V was cut back by 4 bases and J by 6 bases. The V gene's germline CDR1 is SGHTA and CDR2 FQGTGA. This CDR3 is 16 amino acids long.

Sequencing was carried out using PBMCs or T cells enriched from blood (not recorded which). The TCR originated in a woman aged 18-29 years in a cohort exposed to, infected with or recovered from COVID-19 (not recorded which). The genes are TRBV7-3 and TRBJ1-1, with 10 bases that match TRBD1. Here the CDR3 reads CASSSSPGTGVSEAFF. CDR3 nucleotide sequence: TGTGCCAGCAGCTCTAGTCCCGGGACAGGGGTATCTGAAGCTTTCTTT.